Here is one TCR beta chain with its context. The antigen is undetermined. Sequencing used immunoSEQ version 4 in survey mode. Measured with immunoSEQ multiplex PCR; TCRdb has only the in-frame clones, and not every one. The table lists 35,000 to 45,000 clones, approximately 86% of them singletons. Cells were stimulated nonspecifically with anti-CD3/anti-CD28 magnetic beads. Responding CD4+ T cells were sorted by upregulation of both CD40 ligand and CD69. These data are taken from a study of persistence of HIV-infected CD4 T cells. The ends were cut back, 5 bases at V and 0 bases at J, with 23 bases in the middle. This CDR3 is 19 amino acids long. CDR1 and CDR2 from the germline V gene are MNHEY and SVGEGT. Points from the study as a whole: CMV- and Gag-responding cells had lower TCRbeta richness than CD3/CD28-responding cells.

J is TRBJ1-5 and V is TRBV6-2 or TRBV6-3; tentatively, D is TRBD1 (6 bases). This sample comprised CD4+ T cells sorted from PBMCs after 18-hour stimulation, obtained from a patient who received antiretroviral therapy. The TCR sequence derives from an adult man with HIV who was CMV-seropositive. In DNA form, the CDR3 reads TGTGCCAGCAGTCCCTGGAGACAGGCTCTATCATATAGCAATCAGCCCCAGCATTTT. Translated: CASSPWRQALSYSNQPQHF.